This is a list of T cell receptor beta chains from one sample in a study of T cell changes during pregnancy in multiple sclerosis. Sequencing was performed with immunoSEQ multiplex PCR; in TCRdb, only in-frame clones are kept and a portion is missing. The sample consists of tens of thousands of clones, approximately 93% of them appearing once. The material sequenced was peripheral blood, taken in the second trimester of pregnancy. The origin of the receptors is a female donor with multiple sclerosis, enrolled in a pregnancy study. The CDR3 runs from the conserved cysteine through the conserved F or W. D genes are given only for firm matches. Clone size, where shown, is once, few, many, or a class for clones that have expanded.

d_gene	v_gene	j_gene	abundance	CDR3aa	CDR3nt
TRBD1	TRBV5-1	TRBJ2-6	NA	CASSYDGQGAGGANVLTF	TGCGCCAGCAGCTACGACGGACAGGGGGCGGGTGGGGCCAACGTCCTGACTTTC
TRBD1	TRBV28	TRBJ1-4	NA	CASRDRGREKLFF	TGTGCCAGCAGAGACAGGGGGCGTGAAAAACTGTTTTTT
TRBD1	TRBV10-1	TRBJ1-2	NA	CASSEGPGQGDYGYTF	TGCGCCAGCAGTGAGGGTCCGGGACAGGGGGACTATGGCTACACCTTC
TRBD2	TRBV9	TRBJ2-3	once	CASSVAMGLAEADTQYF	TGTGCCAGCAGCGTAGCAATGGGACTAGCGGAAGCTGATACGCAGTATTTT
TRBD2	TRBV19	TRBJ2-1	NA	CASGRGIYNEQFF	TGTGCCTCCGGGCGGGGGATCTACAATGAGCAGTTCTTC
TRBD1	TRBV28	TRBJ1-1	once	CASSLGQMNTEAFF	TGTGCCAGCAGTTTGGGACAGATGAACACTGAAGCTTTCTTT
NA	TRBV6-5	TRBJ1-3	NA	CASSYRVGNTIYF	TGTGCCAGCAGTTATCGGGTTGGAAACACCATATATTTT
TRBD1	TRBV28	TRBJ1-1	NA	CASSLQFGSTGVEAFF	TGTGCCAGCAGTTTACAGTTCGGTTCAACAGGGGTTGAAGCTTTCTTT
NA	TRBV28	TRBJ1-1	NA	CASSLWVGRTEAFF	TGTGCCAGCAGTTTATGGGTAGGGAGGACTGAAGCTTTCTTT
TRBD1	TRBV2	TRBJ1-5	NA	CASNPGTGNGQPQHF	TGTGCCAGCAATCCCGGGACAGGGAACGGGCAGCCCCAGCATTTT
NA	TRBV14	TRBJ2-5	NA	CASSQDLARGRETQYF	TGTGCCAGCAGCCAAGATTTAGCCAGGGGAAGAGAGACCCAGTACTTC
NA	TRBV5-6	TRBJ2-5	NA	CASSGGTTRGTQYF	TGTGCCAGCAGCGGAGGGACCACCCGCGGGACCCAGTACTTC
TRBD2	TRBV2	TRBJ2-2	NA	CASTASGSLTGELFF	TGTGCCAGCACCGCTAGCGGGAGCCTCACCGGGGAGCTGTTTTTT
NA	TRBV14	TRBJ2-7	NA	CASSQVRLGGEQYF	TGTGCCAGCAGCCAAGTGCGACTAGGTGGAGAGCAGTACTTC
NA	TRBV9	TRBJ2-3	NA	CASSVVAGSTDTQYF	TGTGCCAGCAGCGTAGTGGCGGGAAGCACAGATACGCAGTATTTT
NA	TRBV9	TRBJ2-2	NA	CASTHGGAELFF	TGTGCCAGCACCCACGGTGGGGCGGAGCTGTTTTTT
TRBD2	TRBV5-4	TRBJ2-1	few	CASSLGAGGVISSQFF	TGTGCCAGCAGCTTGGGAGCGGGAGGAGTAATTTCAAGTCAGTTCTTC
TRBD1	TRBV7-9	TRBJ2-1	NA	CASSSGTGINEQFF	TGTGCCAGCAGCTCCGGGACAGGGATCAATGAGCAGTTCTTC
TRBD2	TRBV7-2	TRBJ2-3	NA	CASSFPNRTSGIRTDTQYF	TGTGCCAGCAGCTTTCCTAATAGGACTAGCGGGATTCGCACAGATACGCAGTATTTT
TRBD2	TRBV6-4	TRBJ2-3	NA	CASSSLAGEDTQYF	TGTGCCAGCAGTTCCCTAGCGGGAGAAGATACGCAGTATTTT
NA	TRBV10-3	TRBJ2-7	NA	CAISGVGGGSSYEQYF	TGTGCCATCAGTGGAGTGGGAGGGGGGAGCTCCTACGAGCAGTACTTC
TRBD1	TRBV5-5	TRBJ2-7	NA	CASSRQGAYEQYF	TGTGCCAGCAGCCGACAGGGGGCTTACGAGCAGTACTTC
NA	TRBV27	TRBJ2-5	NA	CASSLRETQYF	TGTGCCAGCAGTTTGAGGGAGACCCAGTACTTC
TRBD2	TRBV20-1	TRBJ2-1	NA	CSAPSGNEQFF	TGCAGTGCTCCTAGCGGGAACGAGCAGTTCTTC
TRBD2	TRBV11-2	TRBJ2-1	NA	CASSSGLVSHNEQFF	TGTGCCAGCAGCTCCGGACTAGTTTCCCACAATGAGCAGTTCTTC
NA	TRBV5-6	TRBJ1-1	once	CASSLWVWESTEAFF	TGTGCCAGCAGCTTGTGGGTGTGGGAGAGCACTGAAGCTTTCTTT
TRBD2	TRBV5-1	TRBJ2-7	NA	CASRPGLAGYEQYF	TGCGCCAGCAGGCCGGGACTAGCGGGTTATGAGCAGTACTTC
TRBD1	TRBV7-2	TRBJ2-7	NA	CASSLASGGFYEQYF	TGTGCCAGCAGCTTAGCGTCAGGGGGCTTCTACGAGCAGTACTTC
NA	TRBV7-2	TRBJ2-7	NA	CASSVRLHEQYF	TGTGCCAGCAGCGTACGACTTCACGAGCAGTACTTC